Detailed here is one T cell receptor beta chain. The antigen remains unidentified. This sample stems from a study of T-cell reconstitution after alpha-beta-depleted transplantation in children. Study-wide points: High day-60 TCRbeta diversity in some patients came from surviving recipient T cells and thymic progenitors. T-cell numbers and diversity one year post-transplant derived largely from freshly generated T cells.

The CDR3 has 23 residues. Germline loops: CDR1 MRHNA, CDR2 SNTAGT. Between the trimmed V and J ends, which lost 5 bases and 5 bases, there was a span of 37 bases. Unique molecular identifiers featured in how the TCRbeta library was prepared. TCRdb re-analysed the PCR reads in MiXCR, keeping a single row per CDR3 protein. The sample contains approximately 980,000 distinct CDR3 sequences, roughly 31% of which appear only once. The material was PBMCs, mostly from graft donor cells, obtained 360 days after TCRalphabeta/CD19-depleted stem cell transplant. This clonotype was obtained from a boy in the first two years of life who had a stem cell transplant for SCID, so the T cells may come from the graft donor. This chain links TRBV6-4 with TRBJ2-6; a possible D gene is TRBD2 (6 bases). CDR3 sequence reads: CASSPWYGPHTAGLNFRANVLTF. CDR3 bases: TGTGCCAGCAGTCCTTGGTATGGGCCCCACACGGCGGGACTGAACTTTCGGGCCAACGTCCTGACTTTC.